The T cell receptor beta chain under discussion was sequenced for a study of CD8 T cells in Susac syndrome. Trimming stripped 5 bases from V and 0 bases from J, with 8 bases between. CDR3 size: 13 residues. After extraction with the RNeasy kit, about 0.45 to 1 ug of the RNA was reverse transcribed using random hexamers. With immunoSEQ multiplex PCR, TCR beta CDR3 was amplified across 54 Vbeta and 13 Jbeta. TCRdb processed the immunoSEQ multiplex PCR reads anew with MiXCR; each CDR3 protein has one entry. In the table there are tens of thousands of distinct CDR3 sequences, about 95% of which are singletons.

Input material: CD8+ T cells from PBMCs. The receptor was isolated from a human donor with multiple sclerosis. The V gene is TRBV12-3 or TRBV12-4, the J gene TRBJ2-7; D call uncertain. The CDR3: CASSIGRSYEQYF. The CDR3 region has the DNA TGTGCCAGCAGTATCGGACGCTCCTACGAGCAGTACTTC.